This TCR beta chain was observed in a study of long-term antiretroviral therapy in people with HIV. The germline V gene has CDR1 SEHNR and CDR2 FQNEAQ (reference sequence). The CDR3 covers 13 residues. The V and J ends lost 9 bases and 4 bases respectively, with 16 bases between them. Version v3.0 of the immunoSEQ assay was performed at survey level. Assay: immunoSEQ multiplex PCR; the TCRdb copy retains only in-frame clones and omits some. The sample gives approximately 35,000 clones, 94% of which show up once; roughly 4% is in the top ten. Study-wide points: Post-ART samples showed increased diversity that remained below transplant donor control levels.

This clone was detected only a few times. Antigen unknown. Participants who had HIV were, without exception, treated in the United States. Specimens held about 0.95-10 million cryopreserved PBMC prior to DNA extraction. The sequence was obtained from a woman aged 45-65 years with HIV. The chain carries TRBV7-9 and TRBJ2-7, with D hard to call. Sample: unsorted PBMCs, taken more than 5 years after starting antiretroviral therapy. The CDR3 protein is CASTGRRYYEQYF. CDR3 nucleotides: TGTGCCAGTACGGGCAGACGGTATTACGAGCAGTACTTC.